This T cell receptor beta chain was profiled in a study of cytomegalovirus exposure and HLA in healthy donors (dated by TCRdb to 2016 to 2017). Broadly, across the study: An earlier analysis of 587 of the donors reported under 300 Gb of sequence data and roughly 120 million unique TCR beta sequences obtained from roughly 170 million T cells. In an earlier analysis of roughly 600 of the donors, high-throughput TCR beta sequencing was used to judge whether each TCR beta V gene segment behaved as functional or pseudogenic. Among around 400 genotyped donors of the cohort, an average of roughly 230,000 unique TCR beta nucleotide sequences was sequenced per donor, of which approximately 18% were non-productive. Donor age, sex, ethnicity and CMV serostatus were collected together with the repertoire data. A later analysis re-analyzed previously published TCR beta repertoires from 650 to 800 donors and added high-resolution HLA genotyping to study TCR occurrence patterns. Four or five DR-DQ haplotypes were treated as single units for association and clustering because of strong linkage in the cohort. HLA typing covered class I and class II loci at four-digit resolution. High-throughput TCR immunosequencing, statistical association of individual TCRs with disease status, and machine learning were combined to predict cytomegalovirus infection status. Rather than using new phenotypic data, the later analysis identified candidate immune exposures from TCR beta sequences and from how often those sequences occurred across donors. Genome-wide SNP genotypes for about 60% of the 666 donors were used in a later genetic analysis, which treated that subset as a discovery cohort. In addition to the first cohort of 666 subjects, a separate validation cohort of approximately 120 different subjects was used. The number of donors typed differed by locus, with roughly 629-640 for A, B, C, DRB1 and DQB1, roughly 520 for DQA1, approximately 580 for DPA1, and approximately 470 for DPB1. The study profiled the T cell repertoires of about 640 subjects by immunosequencing and related them to cytomegalovirus serostatus. Roughly 300 gigabases of sequencing data and roughly 81 million unique TCR sequences made up an early release that covered under 750 HLA-typed donors. Every discovery cohort repertoire had been produced on one sequencing platform. The study was designed to test whether signatures of past pathogen exposure could be identified by cataloging public T cell receptors. Of the 398 genotyped donors, around 81% fell in the genetic ancestry cluster associated with self-reported Caucasian donors.

The protocol used for the library was the immunoSEQ multiplex PCR assay. A mixture of 60 forward primers for TCR Vbeta segments and 13 reverse primers for TCR Jbeta segments was used in the multiplex PCR. The CDR3 region of rearranged TCR beta genes was amplified from genomic DNA with a multiplex PCR assay. The Illumina HiSeq System was used to sequence the amplified TCR beta libraries as 87-base-pair reads. Regarding the original processing steps: A later analysis counted around 72 million unique TCR beta chains across the 600 to 850 repertoires, and around 12 million of these chains were shared by at least two donors. Raw reads were error-corrected and collapsed into unique sequences with a nearest-neighbor algorithm that merged closely related sequences to remove PCR and sequencing errors. V, D and J gene segments were assigned by aligning CDR3 sequences to IMGT reference sequences. Each retained sequence needed at least a six-nucleotide match to both a V gene segment and a J gene segment. A rearrangement was called productive if the CDR3 had no stop codons and remained in frame with V and J, and every other rearrangement was called non-productive. Following IMGT convention, CDR3 was defined as the stretch from the second conserved V-encoded cysteine to the conserved J-encoded phenylalanine. Sequences without an unambiguous match to a single V gene segment were excluded from the earlier analysis of about 630 of the donors. In an earlier analysis of roughly 500 of the donors, V segments were called functional above 56.7% productive rearrangements and were called segregating when the between-donor standard deviation exceeded 5%. To diagnose cytomegalovirus status from the catalog of TCR beta chain sequences, a statistical classification framework was built. V and J gene assignment, in a later analysis, came from comparing TCR nucleotide sequences with IMGT/GENE-DB human TR gene sequences. A later analysis assigned CDR3 sequences and most-parsimonious VDJ recombination scenarios with the TCRdist pipeline. In a later analysis, each TCR beta chain was defined by its CDR3 amino acid sequence together with its V-gene family, and reads lacking a unique V-gene family were excluded. As a way to deal with suspected cross-contamination and a sequencing artifact, a later analysis dropped 640 or so nucleotide sequences that were highly shared and had low generation probability. In a later analysis, a clonal expansion index was calculated for each public chain from normalized within-repertoire ranks of inferred template counts. In a later analysis, generation probabilities were computed using a VDJ recombination model fitted to out-of-frame rearrangements, and the results were checked against IGoR. In a later analysis, hypergeometric tests were used to score TCR-TCR, TCR-HLA and TCR-CMV co-occurrence, with a repertoire-size bias correction applied to TCR pairs. In a later analysis, false discovery rates were estimated by permuting HLA or CMV assignments 20 times. In a later analysis, co-occurring TCRs were grouped with DBSCAN, and TCRdist sequence similarity was added when clustering was performed within HLA-allele-positive subsets. Repertoires with fewer than 30,000 or more than 120,000 public chains, plus five repertoires with anomalous nucleotide sharing, were excluded from co-occurrence clustering. Entries here come from immuneACCESS through TCRdb and include only in-frame sequences with V and J called. Some clones fail to appear in such tables; in the studies checked, an unresolved V gene covers under half of the shortfall, and the cause of the remainder is unknown. V and J calls and clone size come straight from that table; D and trimming were deduced from the DNA. The sample includes fewer than 200,000 clones, with 82% observed a single time. The ten top clones hold 1.5% of the sample.

Overall results and qualifications from the work: In the study, around 150 TCR beta chains were listed as associated with cytomegalovirus. The classifier was reported to diagnose cytomegalovirus status with high specificity and sensitivity in both the original and validation cohorts. Broadly in line with IMGT annotations, most TCR beta V segments showed up in productive rearrangements about 87% or about 30% of the time in an earlier analysis of approximately 600 of the donors. In a later analysis, HLA-associated TCR beta chains showed more clonal expansion and lower generation probabilities than non-associated chains that were equally common. Most TCR sequences were seen in very few donors, while some public TCRs were found in many individuals. Presence/absence analyses assumed roughly uniform sequencing depth across donors, an assumption that may not hold. According to the authors, the approach could potentially be generalized to other disease states and immunological phenotypes. An association between a missense DCLRE1C variant and V-gene and J-gene trimming of TCR beta chains was found in a later genetic analysis and replicated in an independent cohort. Strong co-occurrence of HLA alleles, especially DR and DQ, made assigning TCR associations to individual alleles difficult. A cluster of highly shared sequence variants was judged likely to represent a technical artifact of the sequencing pipeline. In a later analysis, around 17,000 TCR beta sequences were associated with specific HLA alleles at a false discovery rate of 0.05. Because counts were too low, about 17 rarely observed V segments, including chromosome 9 orphons, were excluded from the earlier analysis of 587 of the donors. Several of the top co-occurrence clusters appeared to be linked to parvovirus B19, influenza, CMV and Epstein-Barr virus, according to a later analysis. The only immune exposure information available for the cohort was CMV serostatus. In vitro tests confirmed that a few of the cytomegalovirus-associated TCR beta chains recognize cytomegalovirus antigens. A further reported finding was that TCR beta sequences accurately predicted the HLA-A and HLA-B alleles for most subjects in the first cohort. In a later analysis, most CMV-associated TCR beta chains were found to appear HLA-restricted, with HLA associations seemingly driven largely by CMV exposure. Because the 87-base-pair reads could not distinguish some IMGT-functional V segments, including TRBV6-2 and TRBV6-3, those segments were excluded. Correlated functional status among segregating V segments might be attributable to linkage disequilibrium, but an unknown experimental factor could not be ruled out. According to a later genetic analysis, donors in an Asian-associated ancestry cluster had fewer N-insertions in productive TCRs than the approximately 650-donor mean. This cohort had only TCR beta chains sequenced, and the lack of alpha or paired-chain data limited which features could be detected. According to a later analysis, TCR association rates differed among HLA loci, with DRB1 alleles showing the most associated TCRs and HLA-C alleles showing the fewest. Because HLA typing was unavailable for some donors at each locus, only the typed subset was used in association tests.

The cohort was made up of under 800 healthy bone marrow donors. At the time of sampling, all cohort members were nominally healthy, though unrecorded immune exposures were likely present. The donor tested CMV seronegative, placing the donor among the 352 seronegative members of the cohort. Every donor gave a peripheral blood sample, and the peripheral blood mononuclear cells from that sample were used for TCR beta sequencing. The Qiagen DNeasy Blood Extraction Kit was used to extract genomic DNA from the blood cell samples. For CDR1 and CDR2, the germline V gene (reference sequence) lists LNHDA and SQIVND. From the cysteine up to the phenylalanine, the CDR3 has a length of 13 residues. Only the CDR3 DNA stays, 39 bases, in frame from base 1. V was cut back by 7 bases and J by 1 base, leaving a gap of 11 bases between them. About this clone itself: What this receptor recognizes is not known. Base quality data are lacking; no much larger clone is found one base away.

The receptor was derived from a male donor in good health and CMV-seronegative. The chain employs TRBV19 and TRBJ2-7; the D gene cannot be resolved reliably. The sequencing input was PBMCs. The nucleotide sequence is given as TGTGCCAGTAAGTCGGGTATATCCTACGAGCAGTACTTC. Its product reads: CASKSGISYEQYF.